This entry describes one T cell receptor (beta chain). Antigen unknown. The CDR3 has 15 residues. The V and J ends lost 7 bases and 3 bases respectively, with 18 bases between them. The germline V gene has CDR1 SEHNR and CDR2 FQNEAQ (reference sequence). These donors were members of the approximately 120-subject validation cohort, a group separate from the approximately 640-subject first cohort. This sample was included in a study of cytomegalovirus exposure and HLA in healthy donors. About the research overall: The 650 to 850 first-cohort repertoires and the 130 or so validation repertoires shared the same platform, a later analysis reported. Study-wide results and caveats: Most TCR sequences were rare, but some public TCRs occurred in many donors. Specificity of a few CMV-associated chains for CMV antigens was verified in vitro.

Libraries were prepared by immunoSEQ multiplex PCR; TCRdb keeps only in-frame clonotypes and omits some of them. The sample records approximately 59,000 clones, roughly 93% being singletons. The sequencing input was PBMCs. This TCR derives from a woman between 18 and 30 years old in good health and CMV-seropositive. The rearrangement joins TRBV7-9 to TRBJ1-1; tentative D call: TRBD1 (6 bases). CDR3: CASTGRGHRDTEAFF. The CDR3 nucleotides read TGTGCCAGCACGGGCAGGGGCCATAGGGACACTGAAGCTTTCTTT. Combining the CDR3 with reference TRBV7-9 and TRBJ1-1 gives the whole variable domain DTGVSQNPRHKITKRGQNVTFRCDPISEHNRLYWYRQTLGQGPEFLTYFQNEAQLEKSRLLSDRFSAERPKGSFSTLEIQRTEQGDSAMYLCASTGRGHRDTEAFFGQGTRLTVV.